One TCR beta chain is described in this entry. Its antigen remains unidentified. The data derive from a study of OX40 agonist ivuxolimab in advanced cancers. Study-wide context: Treatment received earlier with anti-PD-1, anti-PD-L1 or anti-CTLA-4 agents was allowed, and 40% had some. Broader study findings: Compared with CD4+, CD8+ T cells on average had more expanded clones.

Germline-derived CDR1 and CDR2 are LNHDA and SQIVND (reference sequence). V lost 3 bases and J 2 bases, leaving 10 bases between the germline ends. This CDR3 has 14 amino acids. Blood got drawn at baseline, again on cycle 4 day 1, and then on cycle 7 day 1. Using immunoSEQ multiplex PCR, the repertoire was profiled, and TCRdb retains in-frame clones only, with some absent. The sample has fewer than 70,000 clones, around four fifths seen once. Sequencing was performed on CD4+ or CD8+ T cells sorted from blood, taken in a trial of the OX40 agonist ivuxolimab. The sequence came from an adult with an advanced solid tumor such as melanoma, head and neck, liver or kidney cancer. The V and J genes are TRBV19 and TRBJ1-1; D may be TRBD1 (5 bases). CDR3 sequence reads: CASSISTVNTEAFF. Here the CDR3 DNA reads TGTGCCAGTAGTATTTCGACAGTTAACACTGAAGCTTTCTTT. Combining the CDR3 with reference TRBV19 and TRBJ1-1 gives the whole variable domain DGGITQSPKYLFRKEGQNVTLSCEQNLNHDAMYWYRQDPGQGLRLIYYSQIVNDFQKGDIAEGYSVSREKKESFPLTVTSAQKNPTAFYLCASSISTVNTEAFFGQGTRLTVV.